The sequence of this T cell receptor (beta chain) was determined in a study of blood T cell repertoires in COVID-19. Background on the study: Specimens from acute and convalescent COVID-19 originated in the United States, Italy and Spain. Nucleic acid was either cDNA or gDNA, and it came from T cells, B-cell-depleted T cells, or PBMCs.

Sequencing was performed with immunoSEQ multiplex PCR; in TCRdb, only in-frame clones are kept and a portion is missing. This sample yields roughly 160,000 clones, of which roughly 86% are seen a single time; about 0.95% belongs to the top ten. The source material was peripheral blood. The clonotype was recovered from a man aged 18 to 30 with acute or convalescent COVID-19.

CDR3 sequence reads: CASSPPTVQETQYF. The CDR3 DNA follows: TGTGCCAGCAGCCCGCCGACAGTTCAAGAGACCCAGTACTTC. V and J are TRBV5-5 and TRBJ2-5; tentatively, D is TRBD1 (5 bases). This CDR3 spans 14 amino acids. Per the germline V gene, CDR1 is SGHKS and CDR2 is YYEKEE (reference sequence). V lost 4 bases, J lost 2 bases, and 12 bases lay in between. Complete variable domain (other parts from reference TRBV5-5 and TRBJ2-5): DAGVTQSPTHLIKTRGQQVTLRCSPISGHKSVSWYQQVLGQGPQFIFQYYEKEERGRGNFPDRFSARQFPNYSSELNVNALLLGDSALYLCASSPPTVQETQYFGPGTRLLVL.